Listed below are T cell receptor beta chains from one sample, sequenced in a study of type 1 and type 2 diabetes patients. TCRdb recomputed calls from the multiplex PCR reads with MiXCR, one row per CDR3 protein. The sample lists 250,000 or so distinct CDR3 sequences; approximately 50% were seen once. Sequenced: peripheral blood mononuclear cells (PBMCs). These receptors came from a man in his late teens or twenties with type 2 diabetes. The CDR3 runs from the conserved cysteine through the conserved F or W. Fields, in order: CDR3 protein, CDR3 DNA, V gene, D gene, J gene, clone size. D genes are given only for firm matches. Clone size, where shown, is once, few, many, or a class for clones that have expanded.

CDR3aa: CASRLRDTPYEQYF; CDR3nt: TGTGCCAGCAGACTCCGGGACACACCCTACGAGCAGTACTTC; v_gene: TRBV6-6; d_gene: NA; j_gene: TRBJ2-7; abundance: few
CDR3aa: CASSLKVGGGDYEQYF; CDR3nt: TGTGCCAGCAGCTTAAAGGTCGGAGGGGGCGACTACGAGCAGTACTTC; v_gene: TRBV7-2; d_gene: NA; j_gene: TRBJ2-7; abundance: NA
CDR3aa: CASSYGPKSYNEQFF; CDR3nt: TGTGCCAGCAGCTATGGACCGAAATCCTACAATGAGCAGTTCTTC; v_gene: TRBV2; d_gene: NA; j_gene: TRBJ2-1; abundance: NA
CDR3aa: CAYGRAYSYNSPLHF; CDR3nt: TGTGCCTATGGTAGGGCCTACTCCTATAATTCACCCCTCCACTTT; v_gene: TRBV30; d_gene: NA; j_gene: TRBJ1-6; abundance: few
CDR3aa: CASGAVFYEQYF; CDR3nt: TGTGCCAGCGGCGCTGTGTTCTACGAGCAGTACTTC; v_gene: TRBV6-2/TRBV6-3; d_gene: NA; j_gene: TRBJ2-7; abundance: NA
CDR3aa: CSARVGTSGSYEQYF; CDR3nt: TGCAGTGCTAGAGTCGGGACTAGCGGCTCCTACGAGCAGTACTTC; v_gene: TRBV20-1; d_gene: TRBD2; j_gene: TRBJ2-7; abundance: NA
CDR3aa: CATSSQTGSHRYEQYF; CDR3nt: TGTGCCACCAGCAGTCAAACCGGCAGCCACCGCTACGAGCAGTACTTC; v_gene: TRBV15; d_gene: NA; j_gene: TRBJ2-7; abundance: many
CDR3aa: CASSGGRTGELFF; CDR3nt: TGTGCCAGCAGTGGGGGCAGAACCGGGGAGCTGTTTTTT; v_gene: TRBV2; d_gene: NA; j_gene: TRBJ2-2; abundance: many
CDR3aa: CASSYDGNQPQHF; CDR3nt: TGTGCCAGCAGTTACGACGGAAATCAGCCCCAGCATTTT; v_gene: TRBV6-6; d_gene: NA; j_gene: TRBJ1-5; abundance: NA
CDR3aa: CASSTDSYNEQFF; CDR3nt: TGTGCCAGCAGCACGGACAGTTACAATGAGCAGTTCTTC; v_gene: TRBV13; d_gene: NA; j_gene: TRBJ2-1; abundance: NA
CDR3aa: CASSLVGGGANVLTF; CDR3nt: TGTGCCAGCAGTTTAGTCGGTGGTGGGGCCAACGTCCTGACTTTC; v_gene: TRBV12-3/TRBV12-4; d_gene: NA; j_gene: TRBJ2-6; abundance: few
CDR3aa: CAISAGQVLTGELFF; CDR3nt: TGTGCCATCAGTGCAGGACAGGTCTTGACCGGGGAGCTGTTTTTT; v_gene: TRBV10-3; d_gene: TRBD1; j_gene: TRBJ2-2; abundance: many
CDR3aa: CAISEMWDSSYNEQFF; CDR3nt: TGTGCCATCAGTGAGATGTGGGACAGCTCCTACAATGAGCAGTTCTTC; v_gene: TRBV10-3; d_gene: TRBD1; j_gene: TRBJ2-1; abundance: once
CDR3aa: CASSPSGQDPYEQYF; CDR3nt: TGTGCCAGCAGCCCCTCGGGACAGGACCCCTACGAGCAGTACTTC; v_gene: TRBV7-3; d_gene: TRBD1; j_gene: TRBJ2-7; abundance: few
CDR3aa: CASRDPGRPYEQYF; CDR3nt: TGTGCCAGCAGGGACCCCGGACGGCCCTACGAGCAGTACTTC; v_gene: TRBV28; d_gene: NA; j_gene: TRBJ2-7; abundance: NA
CDR3aa: CASTSAGDDSETQYF; CDR3nt: TGTGCCTCCACCTCTGCGGGGGACGATAGCGAGACCCAGTACTTC; v_gene: TRBV19; d_gene: TRBD2; j_gene: TRBJ2-5; abundance: NA
CDR3aa: CASSHPPGEQYF; CDR3nt: TGTGCCAGCAGCCATCCCCCAGGCGAGCAGTACTTC; v_gene: TRBV9; d_gene: NA; j_gene: TRBJ2-7; abundance: once
CDR3aa: CASSGGQGVLETQYF; CDR3nt: TGTGCTAGCAGTGGCGGACAGGGAGTATTAGAGACCCAGTACTTC; v_gene: TRBV2; d_gene: TRBD1; j_gene: TRBJ2-5; abundance: NA
CDR3aa: CASTPDSYNEQFF; CDR3nt: TGCGCCAGCACCCCGGACAGTTACAATGAGCAGTTCTTC; v_gene: TRBV10-2; d_gene: NA; j_gene: TRBJ2-1; abundance: few
CDR3aa: CASSIMGGGTEAFF; CDR3nt: TGTGCCAGTAGTATTATGGGGGGAGGCACTGAAGCTTTCTTT; v_gene: TRBV19; d_gene: NA; j_gene: TRBJ1-1; abundance: few
CDR3aa: CASSLTSGVYVQYF; CDR3nt: TGTGCCAGCAGCCTGACTAGCGGGGTGTACGTGCAGTACTTC; v_gene: TRBV2; d_gene: TRBD2; j_gene: TRBJ2-7; abundance: NA
CDR3aa: CASSTPTENTEAFF; CDR3nt: TGTGCCAGCAGTACCCCTACAGAGAACACTGAAGCTTTCTTT; v_gene: TRBV25-1; d_gene: NA; j_gene: TRBJ1-1; abundance: NA
CDR3aa: CASSIIWGGGAEAFF; CDR3nt: TGTGCCAGTAGTATTATTTGGGGGGGAGGCGCTGAAGCTTTCTTT; v_gene: TRBV19; d_gene: NA; j_gene: TRBJ1-1; abundance: few
CDR3aa: CASSQDSGRDVHTQYF; CDR3nt: TGTGCCAGCAGCCAAGATTCAGGGAGGGACGTTCATACGCAGTATTTT; v_gene: TRBV11-2; d_gene: TRBD2; j_gene: TRBJ2-3; abundance: NA
CDR3aa: CASRSIRETGNEQYF; CDR3nt: TGTGCCAGTAGGAGTATCCGAGAGACGGGGAACGAGCAGTACTTC; v_gene: TRBV19; d_gene: NA; j_gene: TRBJ2-7; abundance: few
CDR3aa: CANSISGRVNNEQFF; CDR3nt: TGTGCCAACAGTATCAGCGGGAGGGTAAACAATGAGCAGTTCTTC; v_gene: TRBV2; d_gene: TRBD2; j_gene: TRBJ2-1; abundance: NA
CDR3aa: CASSAQTGSNQPQHF; CDR3nt: TGTGCCAGCAGCGCTCAGACAGGGAGCAATCAGCCCCAGCATTTT; v_gene: TRBV28; d_gene: TRBD1; j_gene: TRBJ1-5; abundance: NA
CDR3aa: CAYSGRNNEQFF; CDR3nt: TGTGCGTATAGCGGGAGAAACAATGAGCAGTTCTTC; v_gene: TRBV30; d_gene: TRBD2; j_gene: TRBJ2-1; abundance: few
CDR3aa: CSAPSTRSYEQYF; CDR3nt: TGCAGTGCCCCTTCGACCCGCTCCTACGAGCAGTACTTC; v_gene: TRBV20-1; d_gene: NA; j_gene: TRBJ2-7; abundance: few
CDR3aa: CASSRSELMNTEAFF; CDR3nt: TGTGCCAGTAGTAGATCGGAATTAATGAACACTGAAGCTTTCTTT; v_gene: TRBV19; d_gene: NA; j_gene: TRBJ1-1; abundance: NA
CDR3aa: CASSFTRSVNYGYTF; CDR3nt: TGTGCCAGCAGCTTTACACGGTCGGTTAACTATGGCTACACCTTC; v_gene: TRBV7-2; d_gene: NA; j_gene: TRBJ1-2; abundance: NA